The 9 T cell receptor beta chains given below trace back to one sample, sequenced in a study of spatial heterogeneity in lung cancer. Study outcomes and limitations: It was found that expanded intratumoral alpha and beta TCR counts tracked tumor mutation counts.

The antigens of these receptors remain unknown. Time point of the sample: sample taken at primary tumor resection. TCRdb processed the 5' RACE reads anew with MiXCR; each CDR3 protein has one entry. The sample has 600 to 850 distinct CDR3 sequences, 13% to 15% seen once. Material: lung tumor tissue, obtained at surgery. These TCRs come from a male donor with early-stage non-small cell lung cancer.

As concerns this clonotype: The library was designed around alpha chains, so this beta chain is a stray read whose abundance carries little weight. The chain carries TRBV6-5 and TRBJ1-1; no firm D call. The CDR3 is 11 amino acids. Trimming pared 4 bases from V and 5 bases from J, leaving 5 bases between. Germline V gene lookup returns CDR1 MNHEY and CDR2 SVGAGI. The CDR3 is CASSSRTEAFF. In DNA form, the CDR3 reads TGTGCCAGCAGTTCACGGACTGAAGCTTTCTTT.

By sample fraction, this clonotype is large. This beta chain is a stray sequence in a library constructed for alpha chains; its clone size is not meaningful. This rearrangement joins TRBV5-1 to TRBJ1-1, with D possibly being TRBD1 (6 bases). The V and J ends lost 4 bases and 5 bases respectively, with 9 bases between them. This CDR3 contains 12 residues. From germline, CDR1 is SGHRS and CDR2 YFSETQ. The CDR3 nucleotides are TGCGCCAGCAGCCTTGGACAGACTGAAGCTTTCTTT. It codes for CASSLGQTEAFF.

In its sample, this clonotype ranks as large. As an off-target read in a library built for alpha chains, this beta chain has a frequency of little significance. The chain carries TRBV20-1 and TRBJ2-3; the match to TRBD2 covers 10 bases. The CDR3 totals 15 residues. V shed 6 bases, J shed 2 bases, and the junction held 8 bases outside the gene matches. Germline CDR1 DFQATT, CDR2 SNEGSKA (reference sequence). The CDR3 spells CSAVPLAGDTDTQYF. As DNA, the CDR3 is TGCAGTGCGGTCCCGCTAGCGGGAGACACAGATACGCAGTATTTT.

Judged by abundance, this clonotype is large. The library was prepared for alpha chains; this beta chain is a stray read, so its frequency means little. The chain uses TRBV12-3 or TRBV12-4 and TRBJ2-5; D gene uncertain. The CDR3 has 11 amino acids. Trimming removed 6 bases at V and 2 bases at J, with 4 bases between. CDR3 in amino acids: CASRSQETQYF. In DNA form, the CDR3 reads TGTGCCAGCAGGTCTCAAGAGACCCAGTACTTC.

About this clonotype: This beta chain is an off-target read within a library intended for alpha chains, so its frequency means little. This sequence joins TRBV12-3 or TRBV12-4 and TRBJ2-3; D is unresolved. Trimming took 5 bases from V and 5 from J, leaving 11 bases between them. This CDR3 is built from 13 residues. Written as DNA, the CDR3 is TGTGCCAGCAGTCTAGGTTCCGGAGATACGCAGTATTTT. The encoded protein is CASSLGSGDTQYF.

As for this clonotype: Found in a library prepared for alpha chains, this beta chain is an off-target read, and its abundance has little meaning. The CDR3 DNA is TGTGCCAGCACGAAGGACAAGTCCTATGGCTACACCTTC. This translates into CASTKDKSYGYTF. The rearrangement links TRBV6-2 or TRBV6-3 to TRBJ1-2; TRBD1 might be the D (5 bases). V lost 7 bases and J lost 4, with 13 bases in between. This CDR3 is built from 13 residues. Germline CDR1 MNHEY, CDR2 SVGEGT.

Of note for this clonotype: Within a library made for alpha chains, this beta chain is off target, and its count is uninformative. V is TRBV20-1 and J is TRBJ2-5; 7 bases match TRBD1. V shed 5 bases, J shed 2 bases, and the junction held 11 bases outside the gene matches. The length of the CDR3 is 15 residues. Germline loops: CDR1 DFQATT, CDR2 SNEGSKA (reference sequence). This chain's CDR3 is CSAWPRGSRQETQYF. In nucleotides, the CDR3 is TGCAGTGCTTGGCCCAGGGGGAGTAGGCAAGAGACCCAGTACTTC.

This clonotype is labeled large (0.1 to 1%). This beta chain came through as a stray read in a library set up for alpha chains, and its size says little. The chain uses TRBV6-6 and TRBJ1-1; D is uncertain. The V and J ends lost 2 bases and 4 bases respectively, with 11 bases between them. Germline values: CDR1 MNHNY, CDR2 SVGAGI (reference sequence). This CDR3 comprises 14 residues. CDR3 sequence reads: CASSYERGVTEAFF. CDR3 sequence (DNA): TGTGCCAGCAGTTACGAACGAGGCGTCACTGAAGCTTTCTTT.

This clonotype is classed as large. With the library built for alpha chains, this beta chain is off target and its frequency is not meaningful. The chain links TRBV6-1 to TRBJ1-1, with a weak D call TRBD1 (5 bases). CDR1 MNHNS and CDR2 SASEGT come from the germline V gene. Deletions cut 0 bases from V and 5 bases from J, with 13 bases between. The CDR3 sequence is 15 residues long. The CDR3 sequence: CASSEAGGWETEAFF. DNA of the CDR3: TGTGCCAGCAGTGAAGCCGGGGGTTGGGAGACTGAAGCTTTCTTT.